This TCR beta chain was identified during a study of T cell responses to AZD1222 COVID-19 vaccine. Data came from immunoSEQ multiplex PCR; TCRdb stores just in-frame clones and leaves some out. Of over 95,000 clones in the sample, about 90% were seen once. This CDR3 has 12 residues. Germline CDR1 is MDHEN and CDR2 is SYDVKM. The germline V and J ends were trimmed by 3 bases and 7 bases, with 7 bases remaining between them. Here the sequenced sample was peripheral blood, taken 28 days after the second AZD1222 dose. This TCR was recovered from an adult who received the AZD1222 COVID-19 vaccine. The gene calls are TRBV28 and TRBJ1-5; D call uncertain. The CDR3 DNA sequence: TGTGCCAGCAGTTTTTTAGGGCAGCCCCAGCATTTT. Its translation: CASSFLGQPQHF. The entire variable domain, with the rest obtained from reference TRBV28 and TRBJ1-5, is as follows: DVKVTQSSRYLVKRTGEKVFLECVQDMDHENMFWYRQDPGLGLRLIYFSYDVKMKEKGDIPEGYSVSREKKERFSLILESASTNQTSMYLCASSFLGQPQHFGDGTRLSIL.